Listed below are T cell receptor beta chains from one sample, sequenced in a study of T-cell reconstitution after alpha-beta-depleted transplantation in children. MiXCR, run by TCRdb on the PCR reads, gives a single entry per CDR3 protein. This sample has about 610,000 distinct CDR3 sequences, with around 27% found just once. The sequenced sample was PBMCs, obtained before TCRalphabeta/CD19-depleted stem cell transplant. The receptors shown here come from a boy younger than two with Wiskott-Aldrich syndrome, due to receive a stem cell transplant. The CDR3 runs from the conserved cysteine through the conserved F or W. A D gene is named only where the DNA matches it firmly. Clone size is given for some rows only: seen once, a few or many times, or a class if the clone is expanded.

J gene: TRBJ2-3
D gene: TRBD2
V gene: TRBV4-1
clone size: few
CDR3 DNA: TGCGCCAGCAGCCTTGGCCCAGCGGGAGGGCCCAACACAGATACGCAGTATTTT
CDR3 protein: CASSLGPAGGPNTDTQYF

J gene: TRBJ2-2
D gene: .
V gene: TRBV25-1
clone size: .
CDR3 DNA: TGTGCCAGCTGCCGACAGAACACCGGGGAGCTGTTTTTT
CDR3 protein: CASCRQNTGELFF

J gene: TRBJ1-3
D gene: TRBD1
V gene: TRBV7-2
clone size: few
CDR3 DNA: TGTGCCAGCAGCTTAGGGACAGGGGGTGGAAACACCATATATTTT
CDR3 protein: CASSLGTGGGNTIYF

J gene: TRBJ2-2
D gene: .
V gene: TRBV14
clone size: .
CDR3 DNA: TGTGCCAGCAGCCAAGAAAATCGGCTTTACACCGGGGAGCTGTTTTTT
CDR3 protein: CASSQENRLYTGELFF

J gene: TRBJ2-2
D gene: .
V gene: TRBV15
clone size: .
CDR3 DNA: TGTGCCACCGGCGAAGGGGGGGGCGGCACCGGGGAGCTGTTTTTT
CDR3 protein: CATGEGGGGTGELFF

J gene: TRBJ2-7
D gene: TRBD2
V gene: TRBV2
clone size: .
CDR3 DNA: TGTGCCAGCAGTGATACTAGCGGGACCTACGAGCAGTACTTC
CDR3 protein: CASSDTSGTYEQYF

J gene: TRBJ1-3
D gene: .
V gene: TRBV6-1
clone size: .
CDR3 DNA: TGTGCCAGCAGTAGCGGACGGATCTCTGGAAACACCATATATTTT
CDR3 protein: CASSSGRISGNTIYF

J gene: TRBJ2-1
D gene: TRBD2
V gene: TRBV24-1
clone size: few
CDR3 DNA: TGTGCCACCCAGAGCGGGACTGTATTCAATGAGCAGTTCTTC
CDR3 protein: CATQSGTVFNEQFF

J gene: TRBJ2-1
D gene: .
V gene: TRBV12-3/TRBV12-4
clone size: .
CDR3 DNA: TGTGCCAGCAGTTTTCCCGGGAAGGTCTACAATGAGCAGTTCTTC
CDR3 protein: CASSFPGKVYNEQFF

J gene: TRBJ2-3
D gene: .
V gene: TRBV29-1
clone size: few
CDR3 DNA: TGCAGCGCCAAGGTCTCGGGGGATACGCAGTATTTT
CDR3 protein: CSAKVSGDTQYF

J gene: TRBJ2-2
D gene: .
V gene: TRBV12-3/TRBV12-4
clone size: .
CDR3 DNA: TGTGCCAGCAGTTCCTTTTATGCTACCGTCAACACCGGGGAGCTGTTTTTT
CDR3 protein: CASSSFYATVNTGELFF

J gene: TRBJ2-1
D gene: TRBD2
V gene: TRBV20-1
clone size: .
CDR3 DNA: TGCAGTGCTAGAGATCCTAAGGGAGGGCCCTACAATGAGCAGTTCTTC
CDR3 protein: CSARDPKGGPYNEQFF

J gene: TRBJ2-3
D gene: .
V gene: TRBV5-1
clone size: many
CDR3 DNA: TGTGCCAGCAGCTTGAGAGGAGATACGCAGTATTTT
CDR3 protein: CASSLRGDTQYF

J gene: TRBJ2-3
D gene: .
V gene: TRBV28
clone size: .
CDR3 DNA: TGTGCCAGCAGTTTATGGGGGGCGGGACCCACAGATACGCAGTATTTT
CDR3 protein: CASSLWGAGPTDTQYF

J gene: TRBJ2-7
D gene: TRBD2
V gene: TRBV4-1
clone size: once
CDR3 DNA: TGCGCCAGCAGCCAAGTGAGCGGGAGGGCTTACGAGCAGTACTTC
CDR3 protein: CASSQVSGRAYEQYF

J gene: TRBJ2-7
D gene: TRBD1
V gene: TRBV5-1
clone size: few
CDR3 DNA: TGCGCCAGCAGCTTGCTCAGTACACGGACAGGAACCTACGAGCAGTACTTC
CDR3 protein: CASSLLSTRTGTYEQYF

J gene: TRBJ2-1
D gene: .
V gene: TRBV5-1
clone size: few
CDR3 DNA: TGCGCCAGCAGTGCCGAGGGCCTGGGGATTAATGAGCAGTTCTTC
CDR3 protein: CASSAEGLGINEQFF

J gene: TRBJ1-2
D gene: .
V gene: TRBV20-1
clone size: .
CDR3 DNA: TGCAGTGCTAGATTTAATGGCTACACCTTC
CDR3 protein: CSARFNGYTF

J gene: TRBJ2-3
D gene: TRBD2
V gene: TRBV5-1
clone size: .
CDR3 DNA: TGCGCCAGCAGCTCGAGACTAGCCTCAGATACGCAGTATTTT
CDR3 protein: CASSSRLASDTQYF

J gene: TRBJ1-2
D gene: .
V gene: TRBV7-9
clone size: .
CDR3 DNA: TGTGCCAGCAGCTTAGTAAGGGCATCGGGCTACACCTTC
CDR3 protein: CASSLVRASGYTF

J gene: TRBJ1-1
D gene: .
V gene: TRBV5-1
clone size: few
CDR3 DNA: TGCGCCAGCAGCTTGGACAGGCGGGTGGGGAACACTGAAGCTTTCTTT
CDR3 protein: CASSLDRRVGNTEAFF

J gene: TRBJ2-7
D gene: TRBD1
V gene: TRBV4-1
clone size: .
CDR3 DNA: TGCGCCAGCAGCCAAGACAGGGGGAATCTCTACGAGCAGTACTTC
CDR3 protein: CASSQDRGNLYEQYF

J gene: TRBJ2-1
D gene: .
V gene: TRBV3-1
clone size: .
CDR3 DNA: TGTGCCAGCAGCCAATCAAGACTAGCCTACAATGAGCAGTTCTTC
CDR3 protein: CASSQSRLAYNEQFF

J gene: TRBJ2-3
D gene: TRBD2
V gene: TRBV7-8
clone size: few
CDR3 DNA: TGTGCCAGCAGCTTAACCGGGACTAGCCACTATACGCAGTATTTT
CDR3 protein: CASSLTGTSHYTQYF

J gene: TRBJ1-1
D gene: TRBD1
V gene: TRBV5-5
clone size: .
CDR3 DNA: TGTGCCAGCAGCCCCTCCGGGACAGGGGGTCCCCGAAGAGCTTTCTTT
CDR3 protein: CASSPSGTGGPRRAFF

J gene: TRBJ2-1
D gene: TRBD2
V gene: TRBV5-1
clone size: .
CDR3 DNA: TGCGCCAGCAGCTTGGTGTCTAGCGGAACTTACAATGAGCAGTTCTTC
CDR3 protein: CASSLVSSGTYNEQFF

J gene: TRBJ2-7
D gene: .
V gene: TRBV5-1
clone size: .
CDR3 DNA: TGCGCCAGCAGCCGGGACCCCGTCTACGAGCAGTACTTC
CDR3 protein: CASSRDPVYEQYF

J gene: TRBJ2-5
D gene: .
V gene: TRBV5-1
clone size: many
CDR3 DNA: TGTGCCAGCAGCTTAGGTCCCGGGGAGACCCAGTACTTC
CDR3 protein: CASSLGPGETQYF

J gene: TRBJ2-2
D gene: .
V gene: TRBV12-3/TRBV12-4
clone size: .
CDR3 DNA: TGTGCCAGCAGTTGGTCCGGTTTGAACACCGGGGAGCTGTTTTTT
CDR3 protein: CASSWSGLNTGELFF

J gene: TRBJ2-1
D gene: .
V gene: TRBV20-1
clone size: few
CDR3 DNA: TGCAGTGCTAGAGAAAGCAATGAGCAGTTCTTC
CDR3 protein: CSARESNEQFF

J gene: TRBJ2-3
D gene: .
V gene: TRBV18
clone size: .
CDR3 DNA: TGTGCCAGCTTTACGTCTAGGGCAGATACGCAGTATTTT
CDR3 protein: CASFTSRADTQYF

J gene: TRBJ2-2
D gene: .
V gene: TRBV5-8
clone size: few
CDR3 DNA: TGTGCCAGCAGCATATTGACAGTATTCACCGGGGAGCTGTTTTTT
CDR3 protein: CASSILTVFTGELFF

J gene: TRBJ2-5
D gene: TRBD2
V gene: TRBV5-1
clone size: few
CDR3 DNA: TGCGCCAGCAGCATTACTAGCGGGAGCCAAGAGACCCAGTACTTC
CDR3 protein: CASSITSGSQETQYF

J gene: TRBJ2-7
D gene: .
V gene: TRBV30
clone size: .
CDR3 DNA: TGTGCCTGGAGTGTCGGTAGCTCCTACGAGCAGTACTTC
CDR3 protein: CAWSVGSSYEQYF

J gene: TRBJ2-1
D gene: TRBD2
V gene: TRBV25-1
clone size: .
CDR3 DNA: TGTGCCAGCAGTGAACTAGCGGGAGGTTGGAATGAGCAGTTCTTC
CDR3 protein: CASSELAGGWNEQFF

J gene: TRBJ2-2
D gene: TRBD2
V gene: TRBV12-3/TRBV12-4
clone size: few
CDR3 DNA: TGTGCCAGCAGTTTAGGGACGCGACTAGCGGGGAGAACCGGGGAGCTGTTTTTT
CDR3 protein: CASSLGTRLAGRTGELFF

J gene: TRBJ1-4
D gene: TRBD1
V gene: TRBV11-1
clone size: .
CDR3 DNA: TGTGCCAGCAGCTTAAAAGTCCACCGGGACAGTAGTAATGAAAAACTGTTTTTT
CDR3 protein: CASSLKVHRDSSNEKLFF

J gene: TRBJ2-5
D gene: .
V gene: TRBV5-1
clone size: .
CDR3 DNA: TGCGCCAGCTCTGTCGGGCCCCAAGAAAGGACCCAGTACTTC
CDR3 protein: CASSVGPQERTQYF

J gene: TRBJ2-2
D gene: .
V gene: TRBV19
clone size: .
CDR3 DNA: TGTGCCAGTAGCGTCGGCAGCCTACCGAACACCGGGGAGCTGTTTTTT
CDR3 protein: CASSVGSLPNTGELFF

J gene: TRBJ2-1
D gene: TRBD2
V gene: TRBV11-2
clone size: .
CDR3 DNA: TGTGCCAGCAGCCCATTATATAAGCGGGAGATGAACTACAATGAGCAGTTCTTC
CDR3 protein: CASSPLYKREMNYNEQFF

J gene: TRBJ1-1
D gene: .
V gene: TRBV27
clone size: .
CDR3 DNA: TGTGCCAGCAGTGTGGGCCGGCAGAACACTGAAGCTTTCTTT
CDR3 protein: CASSVGRQNTEAFF

J gene: TRBJ2-2
D gene: TRBD1
V gene: TRBV24-1
clone size: .
CDR3 DNA: TGTGCCACCAGTGATGTGACAGGGTCGCCGAACACCGGGGAGCTGTTTTTT
CDR3 protein: CATSDVTGSPNTGELFF

J gene: TRBJ2-1
D gene: TRBD2
V gene: TRBV5-1
clone size: .
CDR3 DNA: TGCGCCAGCACCCCAGCCGAGACAGGGACTAGCCTTTGGGATGAGCAGTTCTTC
CDR3 protein: CASTPAETGTSLWDEQFF

J gene: TRBJ2-3
D gene: TRBD2
V gene: TRBV12-3/TRBV12-4
clone size: few
CDR3 DNA: TGTGCCAGCAAAGCGGGAGTATCAGATACGCAGTATTTT
CDR3 protein: CASKAGVSDTQYF

J gene: TRBJ2-1
D gene: .
V gene: TRBV12-3/TRBV12-4
clone size: .
CDR3 DNA: TGTGCCAGCAGTTTAGTTAAGGGCCCTGAGCAGTTCTTC
CDR3 protein: CASSLVKGPEQFF

J gene: TRBJ2-2
D gene: .
V gene: TRBV12-3/TRBV12-4
clone size: .
CDR3 DNA: TGTGCCAGCAGCTATATATCCGGGGAGCTGTTTTTT
CDR3 protein: CASSYISGELFF

J gene: TRBJ2-3
D gene: .
V gene: TRBV5-1
clone size: .
CDR3 DNA: TGCGCCAGCAGCGTAAAGACAGACTTTTTTACAGATACGCAGTATTTT
CDR3 protein: CASSVKTDFFTDTQYF

J gene: TRBJ2-7
D gene: .
V gene: TRBV5-1
clone size: few
CDR3 DNA: TGCGCCAGCAGCTTGGAGGGCTACTCCTACGAGCAGTACTTC
CDR3 protein: CASSLEGYSYEQYF

J gene: TRBJ2-1
D gene: TRBD2
V gene: TRBV12-3/TRBV12-4
clone size: .
CDR3 DNA: TGTGCCAGCAGTGCTAGCGGGTTAGGTAAAGATGAGCAGTTCTTC
CDR3 protein: CASSASGLGKDEQFF

J gene: TRBJ1-1
D gene: TRBD1
V gene: TRBV7-9
clone size: .
CDR3 DNA: TGTGCCAGCAGCTTAGGACAGGGAAGGATGAACACTGAAGCTTTCTTT
CDR3 protein: CASSLGQGRMNTEAFF

J gene: TRBJ2-3
D gene: .
V gene: TRBV10-2
clone size: .
CDR3 DNA: TGCGCCAGCAGTGAGTCGTGGGGGCTGCCCCCAAATACGCAGTATTTT
CDR3 protein: CASSESWGLPPNTQYF

J gene: TRBJ2-1
D gene: TRBD2
V gene: TRBV12-3/TRBV12-4
clone size: few
CDR3 DNA: TGTGCCAGCAGCCCAATAGCGGGAGCTGAAAACAATGAGCAGTTCTTC
CDR3 protein: CASSPIAGAENNEQFF

J gene: TRBJ1-3
D gene: .
V gene: TRBV6-5
clone size: few
CDR3 DNA: TGTGCCAGCAGTTACGGGAGGAGTTTTGGAAACACCATATATTTT
CDR3 protein: CASSYGRSFGNTIYF